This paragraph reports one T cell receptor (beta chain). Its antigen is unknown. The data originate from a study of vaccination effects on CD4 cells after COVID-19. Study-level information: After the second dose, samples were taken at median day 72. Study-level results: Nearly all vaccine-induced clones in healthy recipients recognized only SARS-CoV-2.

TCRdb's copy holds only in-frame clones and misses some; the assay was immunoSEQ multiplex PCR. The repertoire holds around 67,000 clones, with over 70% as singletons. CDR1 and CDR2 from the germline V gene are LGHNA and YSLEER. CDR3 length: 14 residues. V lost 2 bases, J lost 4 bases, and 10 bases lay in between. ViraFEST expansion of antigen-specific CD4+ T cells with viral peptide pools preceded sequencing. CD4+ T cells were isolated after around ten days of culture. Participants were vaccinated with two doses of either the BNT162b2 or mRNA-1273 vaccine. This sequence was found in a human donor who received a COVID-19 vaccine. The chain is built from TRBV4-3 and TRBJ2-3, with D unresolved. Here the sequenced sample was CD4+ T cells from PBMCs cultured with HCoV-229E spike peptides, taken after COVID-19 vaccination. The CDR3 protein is CASSQPFTSDTQYF. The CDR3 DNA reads TGCGCCAGCAGCCAACCCTTCACGTCAGATACGCAGTATTTT.